The entry below gives a single TCR beta chain sequence along with its context. As yet, its antigen is unknown. This sample was taken from a study of cytomegalovirus exposure and HLA in healthy donors. General study points: Confirmation in vitro established that a few CMV-associated chains were specific for CMV antigens. In a later analysis, DRB1 alleles had the most associated TCRs; HLA-C alleles the fewest. Per a later analysis, HLA-associated TCR beta chains showed more clonal expansion than other, equally common TCR beta chains.

The CDR3 covers 15 residues. Per the germline V gene, CDR1 is MDHEN and CDR2 is SYDVKM. V shed 3 bases and J shed 4 bases, with 15 bases lying between them. The PCR contained 60 Vbeta and 13 Jbeta primers. Sequencing used immunoSEQ multiplex PCR; TCRdb keeps in-frame clones, though not all of them. Its clone listing holds around 50,000 clones. The chain uses TRBV28 and TRBJ1-1; D unclear. The receptor was derived from a male donor in good health and CMV-seropositive. Sample: PBMCs. CDR3 nucleotides: TGTGCCAGCAGTTTCCCCCCCGGGGAGGGCACTGAAGCTTTCTTT. This translates into CASSFPPGEGTEAFF.